This T cell receptor (beta chain) was observed in a study of T cells expressing NK-cell markers. Notes on the study in general: Also leading the CD3+CD56-NKG2C+ fraction in a handful of donors were these clonotypes.

About this clonotype: Its antigen is not identified.

The length of the CDR3 is 17 residues. CDR1 is SGDLS and CDR2 is YYNGEE in the germline V gene. TCRdb reprocessed the 5' RACE reads; each CDR3 protein has one entry and no DNA is given. The specimen's table records about 430,000 distinct CDR3 sequences. J is TRBJ1-3 and V is TRBV9; there is no DNA to check the TCRdb D call of TRBD1. The sequence was collected from a woman in her 50s in good health. The sequencing sample was made of blood T cells: a sorted CD56 or NKG2C T cell subset, CD4+ or CD8+ T cells, or bulk PBMC T cells (not recorded which). CDR3 sequence reads: CASSVEGAFFTGNTIYF.